What follows are 14 T cell receptor beta chains derived from one specimen sequenced in a study of control samples from healthy donors and cancer patients. This table comes from immunoSEQ multiplex PCR, and its TCRdb copy is limited to in-frame clones, with some not included. Of some 220,000 clones in the sample, roughly 94% were seen once. The sequenced sample was blood. The receptors shown here come from a man in his fifties or sixties in good health.

The chain combines TRBV5-1 with TRBJ2-4; TRBD2 might be the D (5 bases). The CDR3 spans 19 residues. Trimming took 2 bases from V and 5 from J, leaving 26 bases between them. Per the germline V gene, CDR1 is SGHRS and CDR2 is YFSETQ. The CDR3 reads CASSFQHITTPARENIQYF. CDR3 coding DNA: TGCGCCAGCAGCTTCCAACACATTACTACCCCGGCGAGGGAAAACATTCAGTACTTC.

The genes are TRBV29-1 and TRBJ2-1; D gene unclear. Germline CDR1 and CDR2: SQVTM and ANQGSEA. The CDR3 runs 16 residues. V was clipped by 8 bases and J by 1 base, with 21 bases between them. This chain's CDR3 is CSIYGPSWQSYNEQFF. The CDR3 nucleotides read TGCAGCATATACGGGCCTTCTTGGCAATCCTACAATGAGCAGTTCTTC.

This clone was seen a few times. The chain employs TRBV11-2 and TRBJ1-1; possible D gene TRBD1, 5 bases. CDR1 is SGHAT, CDR2 FQNNGV, per germline. V dropped 7 bases and J dropped 2 bases, with 8 bases sitting between them. The CDR3 has 12 amino acids. As DNA, the CDR3 is TGTGCCAGCACAGGGCTAAACACTGAAGCTTTCTTT. It specifies CASTGLNTEAFF.

The V call is TRBV18, the J call TRBJ1-5; D gene uncertain. The CDR3 spans 14 residues. Between the trimmed V and J ends, which lost 3 bases and 4 bases, there was a span of 10 bases. The germline gives CDR1 KGHSH, CDR2 LQKENI. DNA for the CDR3: TGTGCCAGCTCACCCGGGCTCCAAAATCAGCCCCAGCATTTT. This translates into CASSPGLQNQPQHF.

V and J are TRBV15 and TRBJ1-2; TRBD1 agrees at 7 bases. This CDR3 is built from 12 residues. CDR1 is LNHNV and CDR2 is YYDKDF in the germline V gene (reference sequence). The trim removed 8 bases at V and 7 bases at J, leaving 7 bases unmatched. CDR3 coding DNA: TGTGCCACCTCTGGAGGGGGCTTTGGCTACACCTTC. As protein: CATSGGGFGYTF.

This clone was counted once. V gene TRBV10-3 combines with J gene TRBJ2-7; 7 positions agree with TRBD1. V lost 2 bases and J lost 2; bases outside the gene matches: 3. Germline CDR1 and CDR2: ENHRY and SYGVKD. This CDR3 region has 14 residues. CDR3 protein: CAISEKTGPYEQYF. DNA of the CDR3: TGTGCCATCAGTGAGAAGACAGGGCCCTACGAGCAGTACTTC.

The J gene is TRBJ1-1, the V gene TRBV5-1, with D perhaps matching TRBD1 (6 bases). This CDR3 region has 15 residues. Germline V gene data show CDR1 as SGHRS and CDR2 as YFSETQ. Between the trimmed V and J ends, which lost 4 bases and 7 bases, there was a span of 20 bases. The CDR3 DNA reads as TGCGCCAGCAGCCCCCCTGCGCAGGGGTTTAGTGAAGCTTTCTTT. Translated: CASSPPAQGFSEAFF.

The chain combines TRBV7-9 with TRBJ1-3; no clear D gene. CDR1 and CDR2 (germline): SEHNR, FQNEAQ (reference sequence). V gave up 3 bases and J gave up 4 bases, with 10 bases separating them. The CDR3 is 14 amino acids. Written as DNA, the CDR3 is TGTGCCAGCAGCTTCCTCGTTGGAGGAAACACCATATATTTT. It codes for CASSFLVGGNTIYF. The whole variable domain, remainder taken from reference TRBV7-9 and TRBJ1-3, is DTGVSQNPRHKITKRGQNVTFRCDPISEHNRLYWYRQTLGQGPEFLTYFQNEAQLEKSRLLSDRFSAERPKGSFSTLEIQRTEQGDSAMYLCASSFLVGGNTIYFGEGSWLTVV.

V usage is TRBV28 and J usage is TRBJ1-5; D may be TRBD1 (6 bases). Trimming took 7 bases from V and 5 from J, leaving 15 bases between them. CDR1 MDHEN and CDR2 SYDVKM come from the germline V gene. CDR3 length: 14 residues. The DNA for the CDR3 is TGTGCCAGCACCTTGGGGGGCGGTTATCAGCCCCAGCATTTT. Protein product: CASTLGGGYQPQHF.

The chain combines TRBV5-1 with TRBJ2-3, with 13 bases identical to TRBD2. The CDR3 contains 21 residues. V was clipped by 4 bases and J by 1 base; unmatched bases: 18. Per germline, CDR1 SGHRS and CDR2 YFSETQ. The CDR3 coding sequence is TGCGCCAGCAGCCCGGGGATACCGGGACTAGCGGGGACCTTTCGCACAGATACGCAGTATTTT. It specifies CASSPGIPGLAGTFRTDTQYF. The full variable domain, its missing parts supplied by reference TRBV5-1 and TRBJ2-3, is KAGVTQTPRYLIKTRGQQVTLSCSPISGHRSVSWYQQTPGQGLQFLFEYFSETQRNKGNFPGRFSGRQFSNSRSEMNVSTLELGDSALYLCASSPGIPGLAGTFRTDTQYFGPGTRLTVL.

This chain connects TRBV28 to TRBJ1-2; D might be TRBD1 (6 bases). V shed 6 bases and J shed 8 bases, with 16 bases lying between them. Germline loops: CDR1 MDHEN, CDR2 SYDVKM. This CDR3 region has 13 residues. CDR3 nucleotide sequence: TGTGCCAGCAGAAATGACCTAGGGGGAGGCTACACCTTC. Its translation is CASRNDLGGGYTF.

In its sample, this clone was seen once. The chain recombines TRBV3-1 (or the pseudogene TRBV3-2) with TRBJ1-4, with D hard to call. Trimming took off 5 bases at V and 9 bases at J, with 19 bases between the two ends. CDR3 length equals 15 residues. Germline values: CDR1 LGHDT, CDR2 YNNKEL (reference sequence). CDR3 sequence: CASSTLGRDYQKLFF. DNA for the CDR3: TGTGCCAGCAGCACCTTGGGGAGGGATTATCAAAAACTGTTTTTT.

This chain joins TRBV6-1 and TRBJ2-7, with no clear D. V lost 1 base and J lost 4, with 11 bases in between. The CDR3 runs 14 residues. The germline V gene has CDR1 MNHNS and CDR2 SASEGT. DNA of the CDR3: TGTGCCAGCAGTGAAGAGGGAACTCTTTACGAGCAGTACGTC. Amino acids: CASSEEGTLYEQYV.

V and J are TRBV19 and TRBJ2-7, with 8 bases fitting TRBD1. CDR3 length: 16 residues. The germline V gene encodes CDR1 LNHDA and CDR2 SQIVND (reference sequence). V lost 5 bases to trimming and J lost 0 bases; unmatched junction nucleotides: 9. CDR3 region: CASSDRGVRSSYEQYF. CDR3 in DNA: TGTGCCAGTAGTGACAGGGGTGTAAGGAGCTCCTACGAGCAGTACTTC.